This T cell receptor beta chain was captured by sequencing in a study of T-cell reconstitution after alpha-beta-depleted transplantation in children. Findings and limits, study-wide: High day-60 TCRbeta diversity in some patients came from surviving recipient T cells and thymic progenitors. Alpha-beta T cells about two months after transplant reportedly derived from several hundred expanded graft clones.

Unique molecular identifiers were incorporated into the prepared TCRbeta library. TCRdb analysed the PCR reads with MiXCR anew, one entry per CDR3 protein. The repertoire holds 200,000 to 250,000 distinct CDR3 sequences, approximately 10% seen once, with 28% in the top ten. The sample holds a few counts of this clonotype. Its antigen is as yet unknown. This CDR3 has 13 residues. CDR1 is LNHDA and CDR2 is SQIVND in the germline V gene (reference sequence). V was shortened by 7 bases and J by 2 bases, with 12 bases between the two germline ends. Sample: PBMCs, taken before TCRalphabeta/CD19-depleted stem cell transplant. The rearrangement joins TRBV19 to TRBJ2-7; D possibly matches TRBD1 or TRBD2 (5 bases each). This clonotype was obtained from a child under two years old with acute myeloid leukemia, due to receive a stem cell transplant. CDR3 residues: CASKRDGAYEQYF. DNA of the CDR3: TGTGCCAGTAAACGGGACGGGGCCTACGAGCAGTACTTC.